The present T cell receptor beta chain was sequenced within a study of blood T cell repertoires in COVID-19. Study background: Acute-phase and convalescent COVID-19 samples originated in the United States, Italy and Spain.

With V trimmed by 0 bases and J by 8 bases, 11 bases remained unmatched. This CDR3 has 17 residues. CDR1 LGHDT and CDR2 YNNKEL come from the germline V gene (reference sequence). TCRdb's table, derived via immunoSEQ multiplex PCR, lists solely in-frame clones and lacks some. The sample consists of around 170,000 clones, about 83% of them appearing once. This sequence originates from a man between 65 and 79 years old who had recovered from COVID-19. The chain uses TRBV3-1 (or the pseudogene TRBV3-2) and TRBJ1-4; 8 bases line up with TRBD1. Sequenced: peripheral blood. CDR3 coding DNA: TGTGCCAGCAGCCAAGAAACCCCGCGGACAGGGAGGGAAAAACTGTTTTTT. It yields the protein CASSQETPRTGREKLFF.